This T cell receptor beta chain appears in the sequencing data of a study of control samples from healthy donors and cancer patients. Here immunoSEQ multiplex PCR was the method, and the copy in TCRdb shows in-frame clones only, minus some. The sample lists hundreds of thousands of clones; over 75% were seen once. The CDR3 has 16 amino acids. In germline, CDR1 is SGHAT, CDR2 FQNNGV. Trimming took 5 bases from V and 8 from J; bases not matched to a gene: 9. This TCR came from a woman aged 55 to 70 with lung cancer. The rearrangement uses TRBV11-2 and TRBJ2-1, with 13 bases aligning to TRBD2. The sequencing sample was made of PBMCs. CDR3 sequence reads: CASSPLGTSGIYEQFF. Written as DNA, the CDR3 is TGTGCCAGCAGCCCCCTTGGGACTAGCGGGATCTATGAGCAGTTCTTC.